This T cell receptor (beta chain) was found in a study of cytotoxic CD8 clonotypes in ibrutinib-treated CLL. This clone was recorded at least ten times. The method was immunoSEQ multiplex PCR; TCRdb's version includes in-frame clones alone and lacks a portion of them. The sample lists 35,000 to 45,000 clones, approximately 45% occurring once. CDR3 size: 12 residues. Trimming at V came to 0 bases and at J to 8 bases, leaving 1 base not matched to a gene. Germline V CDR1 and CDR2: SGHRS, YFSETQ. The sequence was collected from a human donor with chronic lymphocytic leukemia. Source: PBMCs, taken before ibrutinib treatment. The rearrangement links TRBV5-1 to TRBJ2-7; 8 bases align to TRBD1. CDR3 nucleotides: TGCGCCAGCAGCTTGGGACAGGGGAAGCAGTACTTC. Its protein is CASSLGQGKQYF.